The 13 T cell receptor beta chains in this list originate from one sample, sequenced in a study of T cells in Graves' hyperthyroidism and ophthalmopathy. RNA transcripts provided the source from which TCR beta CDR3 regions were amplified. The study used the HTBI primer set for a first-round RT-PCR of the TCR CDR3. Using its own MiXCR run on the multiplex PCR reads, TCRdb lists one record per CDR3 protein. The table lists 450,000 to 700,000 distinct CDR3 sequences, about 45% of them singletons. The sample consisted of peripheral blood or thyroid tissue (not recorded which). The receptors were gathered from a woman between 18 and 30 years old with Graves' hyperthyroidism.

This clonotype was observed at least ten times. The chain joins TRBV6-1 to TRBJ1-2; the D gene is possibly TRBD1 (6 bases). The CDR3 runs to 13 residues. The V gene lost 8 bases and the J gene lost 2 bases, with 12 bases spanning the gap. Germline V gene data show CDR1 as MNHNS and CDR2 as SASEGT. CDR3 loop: CASPTGSNYGYTF. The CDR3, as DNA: TGTGCCAGCCCGACAGGTTCGAACTATGGCTACACCTTC.

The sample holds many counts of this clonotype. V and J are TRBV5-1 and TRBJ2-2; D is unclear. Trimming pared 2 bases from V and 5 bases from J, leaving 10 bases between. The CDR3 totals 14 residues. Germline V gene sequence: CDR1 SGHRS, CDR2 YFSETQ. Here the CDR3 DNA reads TGCGCCAGCAGCTTCGAGGCGTATACCGGGGAGCTGTTTTTT. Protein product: CASSFEAYTGELFF. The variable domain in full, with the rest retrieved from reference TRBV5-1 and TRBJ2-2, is KAGVTQTPRYLIKTRGQQVTLSCSPISGHRSVSWYQQTPGQGLQFLFEYFSETQRNKGNFPGRFSGRQFSNSRSEMNVSTLELGDSALYLCASSFEAYTGELFFGEGSRLTVL.

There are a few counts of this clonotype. Here the CDR3 reads CSAGSTGGYNEQFF. As DNA, the CDR3 is TGCAGTGCTGGATCGACAGGGGGCTACAATGAGCAGTTCTTC. The V and J genes are TRBV20-1 and TRBJ2-1, with 9 bases aligning to TRBD1. The CDR3 has 14 amino acids. V was clipped by 5 bases and J by 3 bases; unmatched bases: 5. Germline values: CDR1 DFQATT, CDR2 SNEGSKA (reference sequence).

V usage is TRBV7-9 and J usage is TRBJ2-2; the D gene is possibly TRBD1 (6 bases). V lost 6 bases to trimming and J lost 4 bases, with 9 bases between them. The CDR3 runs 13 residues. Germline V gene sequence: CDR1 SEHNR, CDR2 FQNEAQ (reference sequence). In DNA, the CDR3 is TGTGCCAGCAGAAGAGGGGGCACCGGGGAGCTGTTTTTT. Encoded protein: CASRRGGTGELFF.

The CDR3 spells CASSPSTGVGTEAFF. CDR3 coding DNA: TGTGCCAGCTCACCTTCGACAGGGGTGGGCACTGAAGCTTTCTTT. The J gene is TRBJ1-1, the V gene TRBV18; 8 bases align to TRBD1. The CDR3 totals 15 residues. With 3 bases clipped from V and 4 bases from J, the junction kept 7 bases outside the gene matches. Germline assignment: CDR1 KGHSH and CDR2 LQKENI.

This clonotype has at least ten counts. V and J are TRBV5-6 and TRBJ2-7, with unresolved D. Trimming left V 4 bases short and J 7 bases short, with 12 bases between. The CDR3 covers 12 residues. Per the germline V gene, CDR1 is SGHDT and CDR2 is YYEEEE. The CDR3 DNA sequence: TGTGCCAGCAGCCCTCGTGGGGTTGAGCAGTACTTC. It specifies CASSPRGVEQYF.

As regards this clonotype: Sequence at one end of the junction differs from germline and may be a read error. The CDR3 loop is CASTLTGGGNRPQRF. The DNA of the CDR3 is TGTGCCAGTACCCTTACAGGGGGAGGCAATCGGCCCCAGCGTTTT. V gene TRBV19 combines with J gene TRBJ1-5; 8 bases agree with TRBD1. The CDR3 is 15 amino acids. CDR1 and CDR2 from the germline V gene are LNHDA and SQIVND (reference sequence).

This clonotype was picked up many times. CDR3: CASTGWIYGYTF. DNA for the CDR3: TGTGCCAGCACAGGGTGGATCTATGGCTACACCTTC. V usage is TRBV6-1 and J usage is TRBJ1-2; possibly TRBD1 for D (5 bases). Germline-derived CDR1 and CDR2 are MNHNS and SASEGT. Trimming took off 7 bases at V and 4 bases at J, with 10 bases between the two ends. CDR3 length equals 12 residues.

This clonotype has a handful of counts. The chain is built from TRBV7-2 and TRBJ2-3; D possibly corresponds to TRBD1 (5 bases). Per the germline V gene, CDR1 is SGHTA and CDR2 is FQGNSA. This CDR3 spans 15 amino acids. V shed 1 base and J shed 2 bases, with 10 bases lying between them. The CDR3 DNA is TGTGCCAGCAGCTTAGTAGGGGAATCCACAGATACGCAGTATTTT. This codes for CASSLVGESTDTQYF.

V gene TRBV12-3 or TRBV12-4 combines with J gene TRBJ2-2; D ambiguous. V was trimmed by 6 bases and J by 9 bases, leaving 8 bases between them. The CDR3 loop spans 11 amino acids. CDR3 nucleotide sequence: TGTGCCAGCAGGCCGAGGCGGGAGCTGTTTTTT. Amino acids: CASRPRRELFF.

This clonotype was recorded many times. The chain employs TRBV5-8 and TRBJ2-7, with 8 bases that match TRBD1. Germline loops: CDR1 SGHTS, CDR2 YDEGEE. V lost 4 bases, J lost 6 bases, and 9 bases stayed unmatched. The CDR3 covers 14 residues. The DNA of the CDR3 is TGTGCCAGCAGCCCCGGGACAGGTGCTCGCGAGCAGTACTTC. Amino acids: CASSPGTGAREQYF.

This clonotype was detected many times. The CDR3 nucleotides are TGTGCCAGCAGCTTGAAGGACAGGGTGGCCTACGAGCAGTACTTC. Encoded protein: CASSLKDRVAYEQYF. The chain combines TRBV5-6 with TRBJ2-7, with 8 bases matching TRBD1. CDR1 SGHDT and CDR2 YYEEEE come from the germline V gene. The V gene end was trimmed by 1 base and the J gene end by 2 bases; junction bases not matched to a gene: 5. The CDR3 runs to 15 residues.

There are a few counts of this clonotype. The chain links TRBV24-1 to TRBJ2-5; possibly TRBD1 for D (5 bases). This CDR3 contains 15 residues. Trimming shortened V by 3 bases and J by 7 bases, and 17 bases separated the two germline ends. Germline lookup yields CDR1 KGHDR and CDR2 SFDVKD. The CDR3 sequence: CATSDTRQSQGTQYF. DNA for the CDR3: TGTGCCACCAGTGATACCCGACAGAGCCAGGGGACCCAGTACTTC.